Following are 11 T cell receptor beta chains from one sample sequenced in a study of blood T cell repertoires in COVID-19 (dated by TCRdb to the early 2020s). The receptor library was made with the immunoSEQ multiplex PCR assay. As stored in TCRdb, this immuneACCESS dataset retains in-frame rearrangements with V and J assigned. A fraction of the clones does not appear; measured against another copy, unresolved V genes explain less than half of the discrepancy, and the remainder lacks a known reason. In this sample the table shows around 87,000 clones, about 80% of which occur a single time. 16% of the sample goes to the ten largest clones. The sequencing sample was made of peripheral blood. These receptor sequences come from a human donor in a cohort sampled during active COVID-19.

The chain links TRBV29-1 to TRBJ2-3; D gene uncertain. Germline loops: CDR1 SQVTM, CDR2 ANQGSEA. This CDR3 has 11 residues. Trimming shortened V by 4 bases and J by 8 bases, and 10 bases separated the two germline ends. CDR3 sequence reads: CSVAHPGTQYF. CDR3 DNA: TGCAGCGTTGCCCACCCGGGTACGCAGTATTTT.

The J gene is TRBJ2-7, the V gene TRBV6-1; 13 nucleotides line up with TRBD2. V was pared by 3 bases and J by 7 bases, with 3 bases of the junction left unmatched. The germline CDR1 and CDR2 sequences are MNHNS and SASEGT. The CDR3 loop spans 14 amino acids. In nucleotides, the CDR3 is TGTGCCAGCAGTGAGACTAGCGGGAGGAGTGAGCAGTACTTC. Encoded protein: CASSETSGRSEQYF.

This clone was detected once. This sequence joins TRBV7-3 and TRBJ2-1, with 9 bases lining up with TRBD2. V lost 2 bases, J lost 12 bases, and 14 bases stayed unmatched. Germline V gene sequence: CDR1 SGHTA, CDR2 FQGTGA. The CDR3 is made up of 16 amino acids. CDR3 sequence reads: CASSLDPTGGRAGQFF. The CDR3 region has the DNA TGTGCCAGCAGCTTAGACCCAACTGGCGGGAGGGCCGGGCAGTTCTTC.

DNA of the CDR3: TGTGCCACCAGTGACGTTACAGGAGCAAAACAAGAGACCCAGTACTTC. Its protein product is CATSDVTGAKQETQYF. The chain recombines TRBV24-1 with TRBJ2-5, with D tentatively TRBD1 (5 bases). V was trimmed by 4 bases and J by 2 bases, leaving 16 bases between them. This CDR3 region has 16 residues. The germline V gene encodes CDR1 KGHDR and CDR2 SFDVKD.

The chain joins TRBV24-1 to TRBJ2-5; 9 bases match TRBD2. The CDR3 is 18 amino acids. Germline assignment: CDR1 KGHDR and CDR2 SFDVKD. V lost 2 bases, J lost 1 base, and 10 bases stayed unmatched. CDR3: CATSDWSSSGVLQETQYF. CDR3 in DNA: TGTGCCACCAGTGATTGGTCGTCTAGCGGGGTCCTCCAAGAGACCCAGTACTTC.

The CDR3 protein is CASSANPGTSGSYEQYF. CDR3 DNA: TGTGCCAGCAGTGCCAATCCTGGGACAAGCGGCTCCTACGAGCAGTACTTC. The V and J genes are TRBV6-1 and TRBJ2-7; tentative D call: TRBD1 (6 bases). This CDR3 comprises 17 residues. V was cut by 4 bases and J by 0 bases, with 19 bases left in between. Germline V CDR1 and CDR2: MNHNS, SASEGT.

V is TRBV28 and J is TRBJ1-1, with no clear D. Per germline, CDR1 MDHEN and CDR2 SYDVKM. The CDR3 is 12 amino acids. The V gene lost 1 base and the J gene lost 9 bases, with 9 bases spanning the gap. The CDR3 coding sequence is TGTGCCAGCAGTTTATCCCCCGGTAAAGCTTTCTTT. It codes for CASSLSPGKAFF.

The chain uses TRBV14 and TRBJ1-5; D gene unclear. The CDR3 length is 13 residues. From germline, CDR1 is SGHDN and CDR2 FVKESK. Trimming took 2 bases from V and 1 from J, leaving 3 bases between them. The CDR3 is CASSQSSNQPQHF. The DNA for the CDR3 is TGTGCCAGCAGCCAATCAAGCAATCAGCCCCAGCATTTT.

The chain carries TRBV7-9 and TRBJ2-1, with TRBD2 identical over 13 bases. This CDR3 has 17 residues. Germline V gives CDR1 SEHNR, CDR2 FQNEAQ (reference sequence). The V gene end was trimmed by 6 bases and the J gene end by 8 bases; junction bases not matched to a gene: 13. For the CDR3, the DNA is TGTGCCAGCAGGACTCTACCAACTAGCGGGAGGGCCTATGAGCAGTTCTTC. Its protein is CASRTLPTSGRAYEQFF.

This rearrangement joins TRBV19 to TRBJ2-7; the D gene is possibly TRBD2 (6 bases). The CDR3 extends over 13 amino acids. Germline assignment: CDR1 LNHDA and CDR2 SQIVND (reference sequence). V was shortened by 0 bases and J by 6 bases, with 9 bases between the two germline ends. CDR3 sequence (DNA): TGTGCCAGTAGTATAGAACTAGCTGGCGAGCAGTACTTC. Translation gives CASSIELAGEQYF. Using reference TRBV19 and TRBJ2-7 for the parts outside the CDR3, the full variable domain is DGGITQSPKYLFRKEGQNVTLSCEQNLNHDAMYWYRQDPGQGLRLIYYSQIVNDFQKGDIAEGYSVSREKKESFPLTVTSAQKNPTAFYLCASSIELAGEQYFGPGTRLTVT.

About this clone itself: The junction differs from germline at one of its ends, possibly a read error. V gene TRBV24-1 combines with J gene TRBJ2-5, with D possibly TRBD2 on 5 matching bases. The CDR3 spans 14 residues. Germline V CDR1 and CDR2: KGHDR, SFDVKD. CDR3 amino acids: CATRDSGWQETQYF. The CDR3 DNA reads TGTGCCACCAGGGATTCGGGGTGGCAAGAGACCCAGTACTTC.